Below are 8 T cell receptor beta chains sequenced from a single sample in a study of response to subunit inactivated influenza vaccine. MiXCR was run by TCRdb on the RT-PCR reads, yielding one entry per CDR3 protein. The data contain 430,000 or so distinct CDR3 sequences, over 9.5% of them singletons. The material sequenced was PBMCs from blood, taken about 40 days after vaccination. These receptors were taken from a man aged 50-59 years who received an inactivated influenza vaccine.

This clonotype was seen more than once but under ten times. The chain has TRBV2 and TRBJ2-1; 12 bases are a match to TRBD2. Germline CDR1 and CDR2: SNHLY and FYNNEI. With 4 bases clipped from V and 2 bases from J, the junction kept 0 bases outside the gene matches. The CDR3 sequence is 15 residues long. The CDR3 DNA sequence: TGTGCCAGCAGTGGACTAGCGGGAGCCTACAATGAGCAGTTCTTC. Protein: CASSGLAGAYNEQFF.

The chain recombines TRBV20-1 with TRBJ2-3; 12 nucleotides line up with TRBD2. The junction had 9 bases not matched to a gene; V was cut back by 6 bases and J by 5 bases. The CDR3 runs to 15 residues. Germline assignment: CDR1 DFQATT and CDR2 SNEGSKA (reference sequence). Written as DNA, the CDR3 is TGCAGTGCCATCGGACTAGCGGGATGGTTAGATACGCAGTATTTT. Translated, it gives CSAIGLAGWLDTQYF.

This clonotype was observed a handful of times. The chain recombines TRBV4-3 with TRBJ2-7, with 11 bases matching TRBD2. Germline V gene lookup returns CDR1 LGHNA and CDR2 YSLEER. There are 15 residues in the CDR3. V trimming: 2 bases; J trimming: 6 bases; junction bases outside the gene matches: 6. CDR3: CASSQTLAGGAEQYF. The CDR3 DNA reads as TGCGCCAGCAGCCAAACTCTAGCGGGAGGCGCCGAGCAGTACTTC.

This clonotype was observed a few times. The genes are TRBV5-5 and TRBJ2-7; no reliable D call. Germline CDR1 is SGHKS and CDR2 is YYEKEE (reference sequence). This CDR3 region has 11 residues. V gave up 5 bases and J gave up 4 bases, with 7 bases separating them. The CDR3 is CASRLHYEQYF. The CDR3 nucleotides are TGTGCCAGCAGACTCCATTACGAGCAGTACTTC.

This clonotype was counted a single time. The gene calls are TRBV30 and TRBJ1-1; a weak D match, TRBD1 (5 bases). This CDR3 spans 13 amino acids. Germline lookup yields CDR1 GTSNPN and CDR2 SVGIG (reference sequence). The ends were cut back, 5 bases at V and 5 bases at J, with 15 bases in the middle. The CDR3 DNA reads as TGTGCCTGGTGGGTCCGGGGGTGGACTGAAGCTTTCTTT. This encodes CAWWVRGWTEAFF.

This clonotype was counted many times. The chain links TRBV6-2 or TRBV6-3 to TRBJ2-3, with 13 bases fitting TRBD2. The CDR3 loop spans 16 amino acids. J lost 5 bases, V lost 10 bases, and 12 bases had no gene match. Germline CDR1 is MNHEY and CDR2 is SVGEGT. CDR3 DNA sequence: TGTGCCACCACTTTCGGACTAGCGGGAGCAGGAGATACGCAGTATTTT. It codes for CATTFGLAGAGDTQYF.

This clonotype was seen repeatedly, ten times or more. The chain links TRBV4-2 to TRBJ1-1; D not certain. CDR3 length equals 16 residues. Trimming cost V 0 bases and J 0 bases, with 11 bases left between them. The V gene's germline CDR1 is LGHNA and CDR2 YNFKEQ. CDR3 in amino acids: CASSQEGGVMNTEAFF. The CDR3 DNA reads TGTGCCAGCAGCCAAGAAGGAGGAGTTATGAACACTGAAGCTTTCTTT.

This clonotype was detected only a few times. The chain links TRBV7-1 to TRBJ2-4, with TRBD1 as a possible D gene (5 bases). TRBV7-1 is labeled an ORF, and its function is uncertain. There are 14 residues in the CDR3. V lost 5 bases and J 4 bases, leaving 12 bases between the germline ends. The CDR3 loop is CASSRQTDKNIQYF. DNA for the CDR3: TGTGCCAGCAGCCGACAGACAGATAAAAACATTCAGTACTTC.